The 4 T cell receptor beta chains below were found in one sample sequenced in a study of blood T cell repertoires in COVID-19. Clones were sequenced by immunoSEQ multiplex PCR, and TCRdb holds only the in-frame ones, with some missing. The sample includes 120,000 or so clones, around 76% seen only once; the top ten take approximately 3.9%. The source material was peripheral blood. Every receptor here comes from a woman of 80 years or more with acute or convalescent COVID-19.

The chain joins TRBV6-2 or TRBV6-3 to TRBJ1-5, with 8 bases lining up with TRBD1. The ends lost 5 bases at V and 2 bases at J; junction bases unmatched: 5. The CDR3 is 15 amino acids. CDR1 is MNHEY, CDR2 SVGEGT, per germline. The CDR3: CASSHRGTGNQPQHF. The CDR3 bases are TGTGCCAGCAGTCACAGGGGGACCGGCAATCAGCCCCAGCATTTT.

This chain joins TRBV6-5 and TRBJ1-1; D not resolved. From germline, CDR1 is MNHEY and CDR2 SVGAGI. Trimming removed 6 bases from V and 7 bases from J, with 12 bases in between. The CDR3 is made up of 12 amino acids. The CDR3 sequence is CASSRYSGEAFF. The CDR3 nucleotides read TGTGCCAGCAGCCGCTATTCCGGTGAAGCTTTCTTT.

This rearrangement joins TRBV4-1 to TRBJ1-2; TRBD1 aligns across 9 bases. The CDR3 consists of 15 residues. Trimming removed 4 bases from V and 4 bases from J; junction bases left unmatched: 7. Germline CDR1 and CDR2: MGHRA and YSYEKL. The CDR3 DNA reads TGCGCCAGCAGCCCCGGGACAGGGCGGGTCTATGGCTACACCTTC. Its protein is CASSPGTGRVYGYTF.

The chain carries TRBV28 and TRBJ1-1; no clear D. The CDR3 covers 14 residues. CDR1 is MDHEN and CDR2 is SYDVKM in the germline V gene. The ends were cut back, 5 bases at V and 0 bases at J, with 10 bases in the middle. In nucleotides, the CDR3 is TGTGCCAGCAGTCCTCCCTTTTTGAACACTGAAGCTTTCTTT. Translating gives CASSPPFLNTEAFF.